Following are 23 T cell receptor beta chains from one sample sequenced in a study of cytotoxic CD8 clonotypes in ibrutinib-treated CLL. TCRdb keeps only in-frame clones here, not all; method: immunoSEQ multiplex PCR. The data show approximately 170,000 clones, approximately 90% seen once. The sequences come from PBMCs, collected at disease progression, from a patient treated with ibrutinib. The receptors stem from a human donor with chronic lymphocytic leukemia.

The chain uses TRBV5-4 and TRBJ1-2; 8 bases line up with TRBD1. The CDR3 has 14 amino acids. The germline gives CDR1 SGHNT, CDR2 YYREEE (reference sequence). Losses at the gene ends were 1 base for V and 4 bases for J; bases not matched to a gene: 3. CDR3 amino acids: CASSLSTGGYGYTF. The CDR3 DNA follows: TGTGCCAGCAGCTTGTCAACAGGGGGCTATGGCTACACCTTC.

The count of this clone is one. J is TRBJ2-3 and V is TRBV6-1; D gene unclear. Trimming cost V 6 bases and J 2 bases, with 15 bases left between them. The length of the CDR3 is 15 residues. Germline assignment: CDR1 MNHNS and CDR2 SASEGT. The CDR3 reads CASRNRGSFTDTQYF. The CDR3 DNA is TGTGCCAGCAGGAACCGTGGCAGTTTCACAGATACGCAGTATTTT.

V is TRBV7-2 and J is TRBJ1-4; tentatively, D is TRBD1 (6 bases). Germline lookup yields CDR1 SGHTA and CDR2 FQGNSA. Trimming removed 3 bases from V and 13 bases from J, with 15 bases in between. The CDR3 totals 13 residues. CDR3 sequence: CASSFGGVVGLFF. Written as DNA, the CDR3 is TGTGCCAGCAGCTTCGGGGGCGTGGTGGGACTGTTTTTT. Full variable domain (outside the CDR3, taken from reference TRBV7-2 and TRBJ1-4): GAGVSQSPSNKVTEKGKDVELRCDPISGHTALYWYRQSLGQGLEFLIYFQGNSAPDKSGLPSDRFSAERTGGSVSTLTIQRTQQEDSAVYLCASSFGGVVGLFFGSGTQLSVL.

The rearrangement uses TRBV9 and TRBJ1-1, with a possible D match to TRBD1 (6 bases). This CDR3 region has 15 residues. The germline CDR1 and CDR2 sequences are SGDLS and YYNGEE. The germline V and J ends were trimmed by 3 bases and 0 bases, with 12 bases remaining between them. CDR3 amino acids: CASSAGAAMNTEAFF. In DNA form, the CDR3 reads TGTGCCAGCAGCGCGGGGGCAGCCATGAACACTGAAGCTTTCTTT.

The chain recombines TRBV29-1 with TRBJ2-3; the match to TRBD1 covers 8 bases. The CDR3 is 18 residues long. Per the germline V gene, CDR1 is SQVTM and CDR2 is ANQGSEA. With V trimmed by 6 bases and J by 0 bases, 17 bases remained unmatched. The CDR3 nucleotides read TGCAGCGTGGGGGGCTCAGGGGGCTTACGCCCTAGCACAGATACGCAGTATTTT. Translated, it gives CSVGGSGGLRPSTDTQYF.

The chain carries TRBV19 and TRBJ2-3, with 7 bases that match TRBD1. The CDR3 contains 18 residues. Germline V gives CDR1 LNHDA, CDR2 SQIVND (reference sequence). The trim removed 5 bases at V and 1 base at J, leaving 15 bases unmatched. CDR3 sequence reads: CASSLGTVGILRTDTQYF. The CDR3 DNA is TGTGCCAGTAGTTTGGGGACAGTGGGGATCTTGCGCACAGATACGCAGTATTTT.

CDR3 sequence (DNA): TGTGCCAGCAGTAGTCAGGGGGCGTTAGGCGGGGAGCTGTTTTTT. Translating it yields CASSSQGALGGELFF. The genes are TRBV25-1 and TRBJ2-2; 8 bases map to TRBD1. CDR1 is MGHDK and CDR2 is SYGVNS in the germline V gene. This CDR3 is built from 15 residues. V lost 5 bases and J lost 7; bases outside the gene matches: 9.

The chain couples TRBV12-5 to TRBJ1-2; a possible D gene is TRBD1 (5 bases). CDR1 and CDR2 (germline): LGHNT, FRNRAP. Trimming took 3 bases from V and 4 from J, leaving 15 bases between them. The CDR3 extends over 15 amino acids. The CDR3 DNA is TGTGCTAGTGGTTTCGCAACTGAAAGGGGCTATGGCTACACCTTC. This sequence encodes CASGFATERGYGYTF.

The rearrangement joins TRBV5-1 to TRBJ1-4; D gene uncertain. CDR3 length: 13 amino acids. Trimming took off 2 bases at V and 7 bases at J, with 9 bases between the two ends. The V gene's germline CDR1 is SGHRS and CDR2 YFSETQ. CDR3 bases: TGCGCCAGCAGCTTAGGGCGGTTTGAAAAACTGTTTTTT. Residues: CASSLGRFEKLFF.

The CDR3, as DNA: TGTGCCTGGAGCGAAGGGGCGTCCCTCCAAGAGACCCAGTACTTC. Amino acids: CAWSEGASLQETQYF. V gene TRBV30 combines with J gene TRBJ2-5; D possibly corresponds to TRBD1 (5 bases). CDR3 size: 15 residues. Germline V lookup: CDR1 GTSNPN, CDR2 SVGIG (reference sequence). V lost 3 bases and J lost 1, with 15 bases in between.

In its sample, this clone was seen once. This rearrangement joins TRBV6-1 to TRBJ1-2; possibly TRBD1 for D (5 bases). Germline CDR1 MNHNS, CDR2 SASEGT. Trimming took 3 bases from V and 5 from J, leaving 16 bases between them. The CDR3 contains 15 residues. The CDR3 here is CASSDPRGGKYGYTF. The DNA for the CDR3 is TGTGCCAGCAGTGATCCGCGGGGGGGGAAATATGGCTACACCTTC.

This sequence joins TRBV5-6 and TRBJ2-5, with a tentative D call TRBD2 (6 bases). Germline values: CDR1 SGHDT, CDR2 YYEEEE. Trimming removed 1 base from V and 2 bases from J, with 15 bases in between. This CDR3 region has 16 residues. CDR3 residues: CASSLRGSLIQETQYF. CDR3 in DNA: TGTGCCAGCAGCTTGCGGGGGTCGTTGATTCAAGAGACCCAGTACTTC.

The count of this clone is one. The rearrangement joins TRBV7-2 to TRBJ2-7, with TRBD2 matching 10 bases. The V gene end was trimmed by 1 base and the J gene end by 4 bases; junction bases not matched to a gene: 7. The CDR3 spans 16 residues. The germline V gene has CDR1 SGHTA and CDR2 FQGNSA. As DNA, the CDR3 is TGTGCCAGCAGCTTAGTAGCGGGAGGTCCAACGTACGAGCAGTACTTC. It encodes CASSLVAGGPTYEQYF.

The chain joins TRBV7-6 to TRBJ2-7, with TRBD1 matching 9 bases. CDR3 size: 14 residues. Germline V gene lookup returns CDR1 SGHVS and CDR2 FNYEAQ. Losses at the gene ends were 5 bases for V and 5 bases for J; bases not matched to a gene: 7. For the CDR3, the DNA is TGTGCCAGCAGCCTAGGACAGGGGCCGGACGAGCAGTACTTC. Its protein product is CASSLGQGPDEQYF.

The chain couples TRBV5-1 to TRBJ1-3; no clear D. The CDR3 spans 14 residues. From germline, CDR1 is SGHRS and CDR2 YFSETQ. Trimming shortened V by 0 bases and J by 0 bases, and 4 bases separated the two germline ends. This chain's CDR3 is CASSLDISGNTIYF. CDR3 sequence (DNA): TGCGCCAGCAGCTTGGATATCTCTGGAAACACCATATATTTT.

The chain employs TRBV4-1 and TRBJ2-1, with 9 bases identical to TRBD1. V was pared by 1 base and J by 8 bases, with 6 bases of the junction left unmatched. Germline V gene sequence: CDR1 MGHRA, CDR2 YSYEKL. This CDR3 region has 15 residues. The CDR3 is CASSQGDRVYYEQFF. For the CDR3, the DNA is TGCGCCAGCAGCCAAGGGGACAGGGTTTACTATGAGCAGTTCTTC.

The chain uses TRBV7-3 and TRBJ2-1; 7 nucleotides agree with TRBD1. The CDR3 is 16 residues long. The V gene's germline CDR1 is SGHTA and CDR2 FQGTGA. J was trimmed by 4 bases and V by 5 bases; bases with no gene match: 11. The CDR3 region is CASSPRPGTEYNEQFF. The CDR3 DNA is TGTGCCAGCAGCCCGCGGCCCGGGACAGAGTACAATGAGCAGTTCTTC.

The chain carries TRBV27 and TRBJ1-1, with TRBD1 matching 10 bases. The V gene end was trimmed by 3 bases and the J gene end by 10 bases; junction bases not matched to a gene: 11. The CDR3 has 15 residues. Looked up from germline, CDR1 is MNHEY and CDR2 is SMNVEV (reference sequence). CDR3: CASSLSGQGVRAAFF. CDR3 nucleotides: TGTGCCAGCAGTTTGAGCGGACAGGGGGTGCGTGCAGCTTTCTTT.

As concerns this clone: The sample holds other DNA sequences that translate to the same CDR3. The rearrangement links TRBV9 to TRBJ2-3; no definite D call. Deletions cut 0 bases from V and 1 base from J, with 3 bases between. The germline V gene encodes CDR1 SGDLS and CDR2 YYNGEE. The CDR3 is 13 residues long. This chain's CDR3 is CASSVGGTDTQYF. The CDR3 coding sequence is TGTGCCAGCAGCGTAGGGGGCACAGATACGCAGTATTTT.

The chain employs TRBV19 and TRBJ1-5; 9 bases fit TRBD1. The CDR3 has 16 residues. Per the germline V gene, CDR1 is LNHDA and CDR2 is SQIVND (reference sequence). V lost 5 bases and J lost 2; bases outside the gene matches: 7. The CDR3 protein is CASSVYRGQGNQPQHF. For the CDR3, the DNA is TGTGCCAGTAGTGTATACAGGGGGCAGGGCAATCAGCCCCAGCATTTT.

This rearrangement joins TRBV4-3 to TRBJ2-7; D uncertain. The V gene's germline CDR1 is LGHNA and CDR2 YSLEER. The CDR3 has 14 residues. V was cut by 4 bases and J by 6 bases, with 16 bases left in between. CDR3 in amino acids: CASSLTRAGLEQYF. The CDR3 DNA is TGCGCCAGCAGCCTTACCCGGGCCGGTCTCGAGCAGTACTTC.

The gene calls are TRBV18 and TRBJ2-1, with TRBD2 matching 11 bases. V was pared by 3 bases and J by 2 bases, with 9 bases of the junction left unmatched. Germline values: CDR1 KGHSH, CDR2 LQKENI. The CDR3 contains 18 residues. The CDR3 sequence is CASSPLRLAGSAYNEQFF. In DNA form, the CDR3 reads TGTGCCAGCTCACCCTTGAGACTAGCGGGATCCGCCTACAATGAGCAGTTCTTC.

In its sample, this clone was seen once. V is TRBV7-6 and J is TRBJ2-3; unclear D gene. Trimming removed 2 bases at V and 5 bases at J, with 17 bases between. Per the germline V gene, CDR1 is SGHVS and CDR2 is FNYEAQ. CDR3 length: 16 residues. In DNA form, the CDR3 reads TGTGCCAGCAGCTTAAGGCGCCTACCGCCAGGAGATACGCAGTATTTT. Its protein is CASSLRRLPPGDTQYF.